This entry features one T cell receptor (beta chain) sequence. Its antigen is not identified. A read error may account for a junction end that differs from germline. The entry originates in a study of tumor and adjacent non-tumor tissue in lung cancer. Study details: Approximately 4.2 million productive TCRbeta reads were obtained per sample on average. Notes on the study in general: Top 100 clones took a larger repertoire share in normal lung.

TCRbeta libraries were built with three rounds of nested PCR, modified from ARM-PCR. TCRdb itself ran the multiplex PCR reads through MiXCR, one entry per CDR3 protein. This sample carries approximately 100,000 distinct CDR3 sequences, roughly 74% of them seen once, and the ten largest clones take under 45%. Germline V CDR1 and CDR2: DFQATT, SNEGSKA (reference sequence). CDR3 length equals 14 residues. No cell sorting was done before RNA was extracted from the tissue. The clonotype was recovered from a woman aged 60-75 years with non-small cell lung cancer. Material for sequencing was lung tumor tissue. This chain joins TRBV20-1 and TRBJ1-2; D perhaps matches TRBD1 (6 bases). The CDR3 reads CCARRDIMNYGYTF. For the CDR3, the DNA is TGCTGTGCTAGAAGGGACATAATGAACTATGGCTACACCTTC.